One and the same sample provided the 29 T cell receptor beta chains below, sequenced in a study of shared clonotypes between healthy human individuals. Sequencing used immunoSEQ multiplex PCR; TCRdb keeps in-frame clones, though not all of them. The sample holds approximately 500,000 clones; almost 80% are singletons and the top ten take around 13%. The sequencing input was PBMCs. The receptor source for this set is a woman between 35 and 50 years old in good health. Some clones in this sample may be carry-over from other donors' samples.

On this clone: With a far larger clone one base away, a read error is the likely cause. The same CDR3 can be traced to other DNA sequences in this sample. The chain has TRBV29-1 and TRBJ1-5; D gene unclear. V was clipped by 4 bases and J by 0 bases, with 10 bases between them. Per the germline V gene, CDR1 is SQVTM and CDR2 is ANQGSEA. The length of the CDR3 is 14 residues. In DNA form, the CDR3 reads TGCAGCGTTGGAGAGCAGTATAGCAATCAGCCCCAGCATTTT. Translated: CSVGEQYSNQPQHF.

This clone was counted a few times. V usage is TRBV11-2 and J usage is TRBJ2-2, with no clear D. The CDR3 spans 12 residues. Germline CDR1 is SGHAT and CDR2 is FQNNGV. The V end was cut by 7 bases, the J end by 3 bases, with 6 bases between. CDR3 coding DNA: TGTGCCAGCAACGACTACACCGGGGAGCTGTTTTTT. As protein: CASNDYTGELFF.

Here the CDR3 DNA reads TGCGCCAGCAGCCCCTCGGGACAGGCGAACACTGAAGCTTTCTTT. Translating it yields CASSPSGQANTEAFF. V gene TRBV5-1 combines with J gene TRBJ1-1, with TRBD1 matching 8 bases. The trim removed 4 bases at V and 1 base at J, leaving 6 bases unmatched. The CDR3 has 15 amino acids. CDR1 is SGHRS and CDR2 is YFSETQ in the germline V gene.

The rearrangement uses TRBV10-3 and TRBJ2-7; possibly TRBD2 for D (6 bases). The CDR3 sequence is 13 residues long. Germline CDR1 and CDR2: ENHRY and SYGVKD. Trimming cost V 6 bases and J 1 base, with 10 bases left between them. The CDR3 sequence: CAISGTGSYEQYF. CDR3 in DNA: TGTGCCATCAGCGGGACTGGATCCTACGAGCAGTACTTC.

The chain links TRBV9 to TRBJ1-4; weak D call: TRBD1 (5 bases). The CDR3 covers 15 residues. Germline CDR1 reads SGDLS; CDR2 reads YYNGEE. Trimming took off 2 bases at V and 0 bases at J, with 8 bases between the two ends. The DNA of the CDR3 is TGTGCCAGCAGCGTGGACATTGCAACTAATGAAAAACTGTTTTTT. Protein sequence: CASSVDIATNEKLFF.

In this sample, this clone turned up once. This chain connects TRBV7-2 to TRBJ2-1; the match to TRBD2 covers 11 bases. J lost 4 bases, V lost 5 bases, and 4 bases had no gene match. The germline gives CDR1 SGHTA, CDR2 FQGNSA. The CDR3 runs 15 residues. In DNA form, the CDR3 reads TGTGCCAGCAGCCGGGGACTAGCGGAATACAATGAGCAGTTCTTC. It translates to CASSRGLAEYNEQFF.

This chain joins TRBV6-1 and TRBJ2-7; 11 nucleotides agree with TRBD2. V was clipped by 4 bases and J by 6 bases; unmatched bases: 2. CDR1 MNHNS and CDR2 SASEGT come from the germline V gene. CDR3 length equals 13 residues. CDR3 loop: CASSGSGRGEQYF. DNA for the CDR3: TGTGCCAGCAGTGGTAGCGGGAGGGGCGAGCAGTACTTC.

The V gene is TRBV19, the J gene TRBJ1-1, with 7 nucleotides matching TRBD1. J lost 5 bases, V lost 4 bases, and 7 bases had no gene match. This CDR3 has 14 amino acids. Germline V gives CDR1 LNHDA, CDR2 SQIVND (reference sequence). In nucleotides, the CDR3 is TGTGCCAGTAGTAAGAGACAGGGATGGACTGAAGCTTTCTTT. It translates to CASSKRQGWTEAFF.

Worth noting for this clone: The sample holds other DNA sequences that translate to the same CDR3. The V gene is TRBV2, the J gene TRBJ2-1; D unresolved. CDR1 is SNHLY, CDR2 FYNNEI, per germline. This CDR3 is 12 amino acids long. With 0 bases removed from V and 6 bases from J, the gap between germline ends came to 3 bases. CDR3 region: CASSEAGNEQFF. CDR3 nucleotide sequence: TGTGCCAGCAGTGAAGCAGGCAATGAGCAGTTCTTC.

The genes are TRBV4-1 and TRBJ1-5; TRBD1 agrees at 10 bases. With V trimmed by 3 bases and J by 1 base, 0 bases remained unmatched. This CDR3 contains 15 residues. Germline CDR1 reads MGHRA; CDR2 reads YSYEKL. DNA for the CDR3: TGCGCCAGCAGCCAGGGACAGGGGAGCAATCAGCCCCAGCATTTT. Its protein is CASSQGQGSNQPQHF.

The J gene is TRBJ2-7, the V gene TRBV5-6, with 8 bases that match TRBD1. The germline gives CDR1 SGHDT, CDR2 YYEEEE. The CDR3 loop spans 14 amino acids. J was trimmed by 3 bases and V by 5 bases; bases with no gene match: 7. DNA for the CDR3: TGTGCCAGCAGGCCCGGGACAGGACACTACGAGCAGTACTTC. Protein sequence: CASRPGTGHYEQYF.

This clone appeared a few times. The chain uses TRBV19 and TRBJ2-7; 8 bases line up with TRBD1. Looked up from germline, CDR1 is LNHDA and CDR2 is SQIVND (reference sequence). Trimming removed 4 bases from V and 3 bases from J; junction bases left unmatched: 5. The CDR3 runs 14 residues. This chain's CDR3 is CASSTGGGRYEQYF. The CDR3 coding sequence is TGTGCCAGTAGTACAGGGGGCGGTCGCTACGAGCAGTACTTC.

The CDR3 loop is CASSLSGLSGANVLTF. The CDR3 nucleotides are TGTGCCAGCAGTTTATCGGGACTCTCTGGGGCCAACGTCCTGACTTTC. The V call is TRBV27, the J call TRBJ2-6; D possibly corresponds to TRBD2 (6 bases). Trimming shortened V by 0 bases and J by 0 bases, and 6 bases separated the two germline ends. Germline CDR1 and CDR2: MNHEY and SMNVEV (reference sequence). This CDR3 has 16 residues.

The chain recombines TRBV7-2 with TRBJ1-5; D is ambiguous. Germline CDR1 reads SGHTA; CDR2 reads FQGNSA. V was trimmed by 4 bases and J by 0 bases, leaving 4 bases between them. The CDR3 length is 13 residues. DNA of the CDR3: TGTGCCAGCAGCTCGAATAGCAATCAGCCCCAGCATTTT. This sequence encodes CASSSNSNQPQHF.

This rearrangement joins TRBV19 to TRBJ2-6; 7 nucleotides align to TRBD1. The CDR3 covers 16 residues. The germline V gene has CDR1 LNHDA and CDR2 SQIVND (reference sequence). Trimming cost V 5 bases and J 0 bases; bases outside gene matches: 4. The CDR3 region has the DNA TGTGCCAGTAGTCGGGCAGGGGGCTCTGGGGCCAACGTCCTGACTTTC. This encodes CASSRAGGSGANVLTF.

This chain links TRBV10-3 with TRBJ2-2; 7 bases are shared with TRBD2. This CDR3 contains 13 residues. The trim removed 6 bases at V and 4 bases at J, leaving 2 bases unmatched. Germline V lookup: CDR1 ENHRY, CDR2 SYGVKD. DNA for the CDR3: TGTGCCATCAGAGCGGGGAGCACCGGGGAGCTGTTTTTT. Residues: CAIRAGSTGELFF.

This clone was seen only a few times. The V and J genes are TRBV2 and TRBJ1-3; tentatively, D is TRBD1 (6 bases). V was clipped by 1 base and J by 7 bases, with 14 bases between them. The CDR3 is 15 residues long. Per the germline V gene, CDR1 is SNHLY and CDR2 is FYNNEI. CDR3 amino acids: CASSEVPGVGNTIYF. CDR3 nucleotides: TGTGCCAGCAGTGAAGTCCCAGGGGTAGGGAACACCATATATTTT.

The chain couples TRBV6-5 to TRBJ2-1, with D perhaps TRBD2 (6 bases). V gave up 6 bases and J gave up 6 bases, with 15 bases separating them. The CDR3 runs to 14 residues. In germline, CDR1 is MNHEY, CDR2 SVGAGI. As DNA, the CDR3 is TGTGCCAGCAGACCTAAGGTCGGGGGCAATGAGCAGTTCTTC. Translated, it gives CASRPKVGGNEQFF.

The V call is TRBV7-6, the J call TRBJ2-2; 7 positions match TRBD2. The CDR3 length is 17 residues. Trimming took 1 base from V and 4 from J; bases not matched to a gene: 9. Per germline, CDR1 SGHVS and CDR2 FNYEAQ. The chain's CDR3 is CASSLGVGGSLTGELFF. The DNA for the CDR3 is TGTGCCAGCAGCTTAGGGGTGGGAGGGAGTCTCACCGGGGAGCTGTTTTTT.

CDR3 amino acids: CASSQGLAEGVEQFF. DNA of the CDR3: TGTGCCAGCAGCCAAGGACTAGCGGAGGGGGTTGAGCAGTTCTTC. The chain combines TRBV4-2 with TRBJ2-1; TRBD2 matches 9 bases. CDR3 length: 15 amino acids. V lost 1 base and J lost 9; bases outside the gene matches: 7. Germline loops: CDR1 LGHNA, CDR2 YNFKEQ.

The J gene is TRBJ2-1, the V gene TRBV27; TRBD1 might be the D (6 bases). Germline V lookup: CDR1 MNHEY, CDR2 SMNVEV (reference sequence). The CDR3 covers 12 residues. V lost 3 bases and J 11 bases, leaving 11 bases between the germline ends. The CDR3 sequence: CASSFSGAQQFF. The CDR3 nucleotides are TGTGCCAGCAGTTTCTCAGGGGCACAGCAGTTCTTC.

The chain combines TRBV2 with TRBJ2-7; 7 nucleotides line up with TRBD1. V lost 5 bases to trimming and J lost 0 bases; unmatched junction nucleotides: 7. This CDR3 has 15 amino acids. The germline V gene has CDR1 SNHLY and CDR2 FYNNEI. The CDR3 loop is CASSTDRASSYEQYF. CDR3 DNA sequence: TGTGCCAGCAGTACCGACAGGGCTAGCTCCTACGAGCAGTACTTC. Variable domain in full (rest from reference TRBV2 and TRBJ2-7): EPEVTQTPSHQVTQMGQEVILRCVPISNHLYFYWYRQILGQKVEFLVSFYNNEISEKSEIFDDQFSVERPDGSNFTLKIRSTKLEDSAMYFCASSTDRASSYEQYFGPGTRLTVT.

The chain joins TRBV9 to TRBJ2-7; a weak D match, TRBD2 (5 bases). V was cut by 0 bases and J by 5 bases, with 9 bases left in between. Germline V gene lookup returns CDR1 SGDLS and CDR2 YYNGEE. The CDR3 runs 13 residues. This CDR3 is CASSVELVDEQYF. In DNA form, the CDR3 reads TGTGCCAGCAGCGTAGAACTAGTGGACGAGCAGTACTTC.

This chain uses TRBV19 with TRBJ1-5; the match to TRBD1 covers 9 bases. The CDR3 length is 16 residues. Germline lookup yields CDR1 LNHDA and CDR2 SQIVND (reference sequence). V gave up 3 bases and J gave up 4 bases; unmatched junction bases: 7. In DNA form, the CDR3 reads TGTGCCAGTAGTATGAGGGGGACAGGGAATAATCAGCCCCAGCATTTT. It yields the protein CASSMRGTGNNQPQHF.

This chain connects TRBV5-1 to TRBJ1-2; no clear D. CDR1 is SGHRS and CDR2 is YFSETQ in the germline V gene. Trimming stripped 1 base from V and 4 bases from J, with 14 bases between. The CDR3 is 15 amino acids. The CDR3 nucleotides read TGCGCCAGCAGCTTGACTTTGAGGCAGTCCTATGGCTACACCTTC. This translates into CASSLTLRQSYGYTF.

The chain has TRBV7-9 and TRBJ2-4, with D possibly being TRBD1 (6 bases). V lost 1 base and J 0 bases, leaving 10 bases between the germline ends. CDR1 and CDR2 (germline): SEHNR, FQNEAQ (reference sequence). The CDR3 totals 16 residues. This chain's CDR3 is CASSLVTGEAKNIQYF. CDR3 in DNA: TGTGCCAGCAGCTTAGTGACAGGAGAAGCCAAAAACATTCAGTACTTC. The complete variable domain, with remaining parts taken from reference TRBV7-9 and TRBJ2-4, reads DTGVSQNPRHKITKRGQNVTFRCDPISEHNRLYWYRQTLGQGPEFLTYFQNEAQLEKSRLLSDRFSAERPKGSFSTLEIQRTEQGDSAMYLCASSLVTGEAKNIQYFGAGTRLSVL.

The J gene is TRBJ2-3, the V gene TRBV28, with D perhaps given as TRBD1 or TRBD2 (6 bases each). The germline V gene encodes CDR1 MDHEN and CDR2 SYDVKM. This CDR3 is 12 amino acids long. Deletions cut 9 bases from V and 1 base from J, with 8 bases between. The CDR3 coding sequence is TGTGCCAGTGGGGGGCGCACAGATACGCAGTATTTT. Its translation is CASGGRTDTQYF.

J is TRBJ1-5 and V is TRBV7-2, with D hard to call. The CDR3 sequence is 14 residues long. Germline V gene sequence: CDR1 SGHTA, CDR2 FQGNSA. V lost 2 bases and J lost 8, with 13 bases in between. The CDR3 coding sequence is TGTGCCAGCAGCTTAAGATCCGCCGGTAAGCCCCAGCATTTT. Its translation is CASSLRSAGKPQHF.

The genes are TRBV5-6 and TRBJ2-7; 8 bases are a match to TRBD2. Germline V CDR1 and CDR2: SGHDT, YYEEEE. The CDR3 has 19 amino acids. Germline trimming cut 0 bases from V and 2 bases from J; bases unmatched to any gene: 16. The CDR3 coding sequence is TGTGCCAGCAGCTTGGAGGGGGGTGGTGCGGGAGGTAAGCCCTACGAGCAGTACTTC. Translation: CASSLEGGGAGGKPYEQYF.